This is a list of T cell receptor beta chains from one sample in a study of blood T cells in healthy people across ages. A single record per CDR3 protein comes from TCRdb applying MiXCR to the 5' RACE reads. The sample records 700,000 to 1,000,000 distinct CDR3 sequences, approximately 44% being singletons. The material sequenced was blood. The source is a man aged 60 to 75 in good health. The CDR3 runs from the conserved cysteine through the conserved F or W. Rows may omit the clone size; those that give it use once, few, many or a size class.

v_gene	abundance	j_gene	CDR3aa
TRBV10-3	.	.	CAIKPGGGETQYF
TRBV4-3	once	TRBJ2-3	CASSQDLGGRTDTQYF
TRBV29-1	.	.	CSVVVVGKGETQYF
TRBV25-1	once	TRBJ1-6	CASSPGRDRVSPLHF
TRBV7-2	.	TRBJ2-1	CASSPGGTGGEQFF
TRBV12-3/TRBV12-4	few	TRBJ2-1	CASSRQSGTHNNEQFF
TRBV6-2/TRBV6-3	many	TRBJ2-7	CASRNQRGTGAYEQYF
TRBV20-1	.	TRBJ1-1	CSARHRGPYTEAFF
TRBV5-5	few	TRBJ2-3	CASSLGSADTQYF
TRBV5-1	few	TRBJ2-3	CASSLIAGGTDTQYF
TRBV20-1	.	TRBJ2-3	CSAIISGVLFEGDTQYF
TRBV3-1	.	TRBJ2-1	CASSRFLAPEYNEQFF
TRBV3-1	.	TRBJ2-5	CASRGVSETQYF
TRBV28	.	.	CASSLIRGHGDWETQYF
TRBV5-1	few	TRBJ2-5	CASSLADVDETQYF
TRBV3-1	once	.	CASSNRDSTQETQYF
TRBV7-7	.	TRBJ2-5	CASSVSRYQETQYF
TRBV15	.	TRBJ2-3	CATSRDRKTDTQYF